Presented here are 25 T cell receptor beta chains from one specimen sequenced in a study of T cell responses to AZD1222 COVID-19 vaccine. Data came from immunoSEQ multiplex PCR; TCRdb stores just in-frame clones and leaves some out. This table holds 100,000 or so clones, 84% found once. Source: peripheral blood, taken on day 0 of AZD1222 vaccination. Receptors originate from an adult in good health.

The chain employs TRBV5-5 and TRBJ1-1, with TRBD1 matching over 9 bases. With 3 bases clipped from V and 10 bases from J, the junction kept 10 bases outside the gene matches. The CDR3 spans 14 residues. CDR1 is SGHKS, CDR2 YYEKEE, per germline (reference sequence). CDR3 sequence: CASSSEQGTGRAFF. CDR3 coding DNA: TGTGCCAGCAGCTCGGAACAGGGGACAGGGAGAGCTTTCTTT.

V and J are TRBV5-8 and TRBJ2-7; TRBD1 matches 8 bases. With V trimmed by 1 base and J by 3 bases, 12 bases remained unmatched. This CDR3 is 17 amino acids long. Germline V gives CDR1 SGHTS, CDR2 YDEGEE. The CDR3 sequence: CASSLFKSQGAYYEQYV. Here the CDR3 DNA reads TGTGCCAGCAGCTTGTTTAAGAGCCAGGGGGCTTACTACGAGCAGTACGTC.

This clone was detected only a few times. The chain joins TRBV4-3 to TRBJ2-1, with a possible D match to TRBD1 (5 bases). V lost 1 base, J lost 7 bases, and 14 bases lay in between. The germline V gene has CDR1 LGHNA and CDR2 YSLEER. This CDR3 has 15 residues. The CDR3 sequence is CASSQGAGSENEQFF. The CDR3 nucleotides are TGCGCCAGCAGCCAAGGCGCAGGGTCGGAGAATGAGCAGTTCTTC.

The count of this clone is one. As DNA, the CDR3 is TGTGCCAGCAGTACTAATAGCGGGAGGGCTACCGGGGAGCTGTTTTTT. Translating gives CASSTNSGRATGELFF. The chain links TRBV27 to TRBJ2-2, with 11 bases fitting TRBD2. The V gene's germline CDR1 is MNHEY and CDR2 SMNVEV (reference sequence). This CDR3 contains 16 residues. The ends lost 5 bases at V and 5 bases at J; junction bases unmatched: 7.

The J gene is TRBJ2-5, the V gene TRBV28; D is possibly TRBD1 or TRBD2 (6 bases each). The CDR3 is 17 amino acids. V was pared by 6 bases and J by 2 bases, with 22 bases between. The germline CDR1 and CDR2 sequences are MDHEN and SYDVKM. The CDR3 is CASSTPKTGGGQETQYF. The CDR3 DNA reads as TGTGCCAGCAGCACCCCAAAAACAGGAGGGGGGCAAGAGACCCAGTACTTC.

This clone was counted a single time. This chain connects TRBV27 to TRBJ1-1, with D possibly matching TRBD1 (6 bases). The CDR3 runs to 13 residues. Germline lookup yields CDR1 MNHEY and CDR2 SMNVEV (reference sequence). V was shortened by 5 bases and J by 4 bases, with 11 bases between the two germline ends. As DNA, the CDR3 is TGTGCCAGCAGTCCAGGGGTTTTCACTGAAGCTTTCTTT. Encoded protein: CASSPGVFTEAFF.

V usage is TRBV5-1 and J usage is TRBJ1-5; possible D gene TRBD1, 6 bases. V was cut by 0 bases and J by 10 bases, with 14 bases left in between. The CDR3 runs 14 residues. Germline V CDR1 and CDR2: SGHRS, YFSETQ. In DNA form, the CDR3 reads TGCGCCAGCAGCTTGGAAGGGGGGGGATCCCCCCAGCATTTT. Translated, it gives CASSLEGGGSPQHF.

The chain has TRBV6-5 and TRBJ1-5; D remains ambiguous. The length of the CDR3 is 13 residues. V dropped 6 bases and J dropped 6 bases, with 12 bases sitting between them. The V gene's germline CDR1 is MNHEY and CDR2 SVGAGI. The CDR3 region has the DNA TGTGCCAGCAGGAACGCCCCGGGTCAGCCCCAGCATTTT. Translation: CASRNAPGQPQHF.

CDR3 sequence reads: CASSFRGEANEKLFF. CDR3 DNA: TGTGCCAGCAGCTTCAGGGGCGAGGCTAATGAAAAACTGTTTTTT. J is TRBJ1-4 and V is TRBV5-4; D perhaps matches TRBD1 (6 bases). V was trimmed by 2 bases and J by 3 bases, leaving 11 bases between them. In germline, CDR1 is SGHNT, CDR2 YYREEE (reference sequence). The CDR3 loop spans 15 amino acids.

This clone was picked up one time. CDR3 bases: TGTGCCTCGGTGGGGGAGGGGAATCAGCCCCAGCATTTT. Translation: CASVGEGNQPQHF. V and J are TRBV10-3 and TRBJ1-5, with D possibly matching TRBD1 (5 bases). The germline V gene encodes CDR1 ENHRY and CDR2 SYGVKD. V shed 11 bases and J shed 4 bases, with 15 bases lying between them. There are 13 residues in the CDR3.

This clone appeared once. The rearrangement joins TRBV7-2 to TRBJ2-1; D call uncertain. CDR3 length equals 14 residues. Germline V gene sequence: CDR1 SGHTA, CDR2 FQGNSA. V lost 4 bases and J 8 bases, leaving 15 bases between the germline ends. The CDR3 DNA sequence: TGTGCCAGCAGCTCCGGTAATGGGAAAGATGAGCAGTTCTTC. It yields the protein CASSSGNGKDEQFF. Looking up the rest from reference TRBV7-2 and TRBJ2-1 gives the full variable domain: GAGVSQSPSNKVTEKGKDVELRCDPISGHTALYWYRQSLGQGLEFLIYFQGNSAPDKSGLPSDRFSAERTGGSVSTLTIQRTQQEDSAVYLCASSSGNGKDEQFFGPGTRLTVL.

The CDR3 bases are TGTGCCAGCAGCGTAGCGGTGTCCAATGAGCAGTTCTTC. It is translated as CASSVAVSNEQFF. This chain uses TRBV9 with TRBJ2-1; D is ambiguous. The CDR3 has 13 residues. The germline CDR1 and CDR2 sequences are SGDLS and YYNGEE. V was cut by 0 bases and J by 6 bases, with 7 bases left in between.

The chain recombines TRBV18 with TRBJ1-3, with TRBD1 matching 9 bases. J gave up 1 base and V 1 base, and 2 bases lay outside the gene matches. The CDR3 has 16 residues. Germline V lookup: CDR1 KGHSH, CDR2 LQKENI. CDR3 bases: TGTGCCAGCTCACCACAGGGACAGGGTTCTGGAAACACCATATATTTT. Residues: CASSPQGQGSGNTIYF.

This chain joins TRBV28 and TRBJ2-6, with 8 nucleotides matching TRBD2. V trimming: 5 bases; J trimming: 2 bases; junction bases outside the gene matches: 8. Germline CDR1 reads MDHEN; CDR2 reads SYDVKM. This CDR3 comprises 17 residues. The CDR3: CASSPLPGGAGANVLTF. The CDR3 coding sequence is TGTGCCAGCAGTCCCCTGCCGGGAGGGGCTGGGGCCAACGTCCTGACTTTC.

The chain carries TRBV3-1 (or the pseudogene TRBV3-2) and TRBJ1-4; 9 bases fit TRBD1. The CDR3 sequence is 15 residues long. Looked up from germline, CDR1 is LGHDT and CDR2 is YNNKEL (reference sequence). Trimming removed 5 bases from V and 6 bases from J; junction bases left unmatched: 7. CDR3 sequence reads: CASSVPQGAHEKLFF. The CDR3 DNA reads as TGTGCCAGCAGCGTCCCACAGGGGGCTCATGAAAAACTGTTTTTT.

The rearrangement links TRBV5-6 to TRBJ2-1; D not certain. CDR1 is SGHDT, CDR2 YYEEEE, per germline. The CDR3 contains 15 residues. Trimming took off 0 bases at V and 0 bases at J, with 7 bases between the two ends. DNA for the CDR3: TGTGCCAGCAGCTTGGGTTTCAGCTCCTACAATGAGCAGTTCTTC. This encodes CASSLGFSSYNEQFF.

This rearrangement joins TRBV19 to TRBJ2-5, with D uncertain. The CDR3 totals 14 residues. V was pared by 4 bases and J by 0 bases, with 9 bases between. The germline V gene has CDR1 LNHDA and CDR2 SQIVND (reference sequence). In DNA form, the CDR3 reads TGTGCCAGTAGTAGCGGCTACAACCAAGAGACCCAGTACTTC. Translation gives CASSSGYNQETQYF.

The chain links TRBV23-1 to TRBJ2-1; 10 nucleotides match TRBD2. TRBV23-1 is assigned to the ORF class and has an uncertain function. CDR3 length equals 17 residues. Trimming removed 2 bases from V and 2 bases from J; junction bases left unmatched: 6. CDR3 loop: CASSQRGLAITYNEQFF. DNA for the CDR3: TGCGCCAGCAGTCAAAGGGGACTAGCGATTACCTACAATGAGCAGTTCTTC.

This chain joins TRBV28 and TRBJ2-7; D ambiguous. Between the trimmed V and J ends, which lost 5 bases and 3 bases, there was a span of 11 bases. The CDR3 totals 13 residues. Germline assignment: CDR1 MDHEN and CDR2 SYDVKM. For the CDR3, the DNA is TGTGCCAGCAGTACGGAATCGTACTACGAGCAGTACTTC. Its protein product is CASSTESYYEQYF.

The J gene is TRBJ2-3, the V gene TRBV7-6; 16 nucleotides align to TRBD2. V trimming: 1 base; J trimming: 12 bases; junction bases outside the gene matches: 7. The CDR3 loop spans 16 amino acids. In germline, CDR1 is SGHVS, CDR2 FNYEAQ. CDR3 loop: CASSLGSGTSGGAQYF. The CDR3 DNA follows: TGTGCCAGCAGCTTAGGTTCGGGGACTAGCGGGGGGGCCCAGTATTTT. The full variable domain, with the rest looked up from reference TRBV7-6 and TRBJ2-3, is GAGVSQSPRYKVTKRGQDVALRCDPISGHVSLYWYRQALGQGPEFLTYFNYEAQQDKSGLPNDRFSAERPEGSISTLTIQRTEQRDSAMYRCASSLGSGTSGGAQYFGPGTRLTVL.

CDR3 sequence: CASSFVNTEAFF. CDR3 in DNA: TGTGCCAGCAGTTTTGTGAACACTGAAGCTTTCTTT. This rearrangement joins TRBV12-3 or TRBV12-4 to TRBJ1-1; D remains ambiguous. The length of the CDR3 is 12 residues. V was clipped by 3 bases and J by 0 bases, with 2 bases between them.

This clone appeared once. V gene TRBV28 combines with J gene TRBJ1-2; D is unresolved. The V end lost 5 bases, the J end lost 4 bases, and 5 bases lay between the germline ends. The germline V gene has CDR1 MDHEN and CDR2 SYDVKM. The CDR3 sequence is 11 residues long. This chain's CDR3 is CASSGVYGYTF. Here the CDR3 DNA reads TGTGCCAGCAGTGGGGTCTATGGCTACACCTTC.

The V and J genes are TRBV7-8 and TRBJ1-6, with D tentatively TRBD1 (6 bases). The CDR3 spans 14 residues. Trimming pared 6 bases from V and 5 bases from J, leaving 11 bases between. The V gene's germline CDR1 is SGHVS and CDR2 FQNEAQ. The CDR3: CASRGHLNNSPLHF. As DNA, the CDR3 is TGTGCCAGCAGGGGACATTTAAATAATTCACCCCTCCACTTT.

J is TRBJ2-3 and V is TRBV5-6; possibly TRBD1 for D (6 bases). Germline loops: CDR1 SGHDT, CDR2 YYEEEE. V lost 2 bases and J 6 bases, leaving 19 bases between the germline ends. This CDR3 has 16 residues. The CDR3 DNA reads as TGTGCCAGCAGCTTTATGGACAGCCTACAGAGGGATACGCAGTATTTT. Amino acid sequence: CASSFMDSLQRDTQYF. Drawing the rest from reference TRBV5-6 and TRBJ2-3, the complete variable domain is DAGVTQSPTHLIKTRGQQVTLRCSPKSGHDTVSWYQQALGQGPQFIFQYYEEEERQRGNFPDRFSGHQFPNYSSELNVNALLLGDSALYLCASSFMDSLQRDTQYFGPGTRLTVL.

This chain connects TRBV28 to TRBJ2-2; 8 bases are shared with TRBD1. The length of the CDR3 is 15 residues. CDR1 is MDHEN and CDR2 is SYDVKM in the germline V gene. V shed 6 bases, J shed 1 base, and the junction held 4 bases outside the gene matches. Here the CDR3 reads CASSSTGENTGELFF. Written as DNA, the CDR3 is TGTGCCAGCAGCTCGACAGGGGAGAACACCGGGGAGCTGTTTTTT.